One and the same sample provided the 26 T cell receptor beta chains below, sequenced in a study of blood T cell repertoires in COVID-19. Here immunoSEQ multiplex PCR was the method, and the copy in TCRdb shows in-frame clones only, minus some. In the table there are 120,000 or so clones, about 85% of which are singletons. The material sequenced was peripheral blood. Receptors originate from a man between 60 and 75 years old with acute or convalescent COVID-19.

The chain couples TRBV29-1 to TRBJ2-1; TRBD2 aligns across 9 bases. CDR1 is SQVTM and CDR2 is ANQGSEA in the germline V gene. The CDR3 spans 15 residues. V shed 8 bases, J shed 4 bases, and the junction held 12 bases outside the gene matches. CDR3 nucleotides: TGCAGCTCCACCCCGGGAGCGGGAGGTTACAATGAGCAGTTCTTC. Translating it yields CSSTPGAGGYNEQFF.

This clone has just a few counts. The rearrangement uses TRBV11-3 and TRBJ2-3, with a weak D call TRBD1 (5 bases). This CDR3 region has 14 residues. V gave up 0 bases and J gave up 7 bases, with 11 bases separating them. In germline, CDR1 is SGHNT, CDR2 YENEEA. The CDR3 loop reads CASSLEPQGHTQYF. CDR3 nucleotide sequence: TGTGCCAGCAGCTTAGAGCCCCAGGGTCATACGCAGTATTTT.

J is TRBJ2-7 and V is TRBV5-1, with D possibly being TRBD2 (6 bases). The CDR3 has 15 amino acids. CDR1 and CDR2 from the germline V gene are SGHRS and YFSETQ. V was pared by 0 bases and J by 6 bases, with 16 bases between. The CDR3 coding sequence is TGCGCCAGCAGCTTGGCCCCGACGGGACTCGGCGAGCAGTACTTC. Its protein product is CASSLAPTGLGEQYF.

This clone showed up just once. V and J are TRBV6-5 and TRBJ1-1; possible D gene TRBD1, 6 bases. Germline CDR1 reads MNHEY; CDR2 reads SVGAGI. The CDR3 totals 14 residues. The ends were cut back, 6 bases at V and 1 base at J, with 12 bases in the middle. CDR3 amino acids: CASRTGTPNTEAFF. The CDR3 DNA reads as TGTGCCAGCAGAACCGGGACACCGAACACTGAAGCTTTCTTT.

This rearrangement joins TRBV10-3 to TRBJ2-1, with a tentative D call TRBD1 (6 bases). The CDR3 runs 13 residues. Looked up from germline, CDR1 is ENHRY and CDR2 is SYGVKD. Trimming left V 11 bases short and J 3 bases short, with 14 bases between. The CDR3 DNA sequence: TGTGCCCCCGTAGGACAGAGCTACAATGAGCAGTTCTTC. This sequence encodes CAPVGQSYNEQFF.

V gene TRBV9 combines with J gene TRBJ1-1; D unresolved. The V end lost 3 bases, the J end lost 9 bases, and 12 bases lay between the germline ends. CDR3 size: 12 residues. CDR1 is SGDLS and CDR2 is YYNGEE in the germline V gene. The CDR3 loop reads CASSEASTKAFF. As DNA, the CDR3 is TGTGCCAGCAGCGAAGCCTCCACCAAAGCTTTCTTT.

The chain recombines TRBV18 with TRBJ2-5; 8 nucleotides align to TRBD2. This CDR3 comprises 15 residues. The trim removed 1 base at V and 5 bases at J, leaving 6 bases unmatched. CDR1 is KGHSH, CDR2 LQKENI, per germline. The chain's CDR3 is CASSPLAGRLETQYF. CDR3 in DNA: TGTGCCAGCTCACCACTAGCGGGAAGGCTGGAGACCCAGTACTTC. Combining the CDR3 with reference TRBV18 and TRBJ2-5 gives the whole variable domain NAGVMQNPRHLVRRRGQEARLRCSPMKGHSHVYWYRQLPEEGLKFMVYLQKENIIDESGMPKERFSAEFPKEGPSILRIQQVVRGDSAAYFCASSPLAGRLETQYFGPGTRLLVL.

This clone was picked up a small number of times. CDR3 sequence (DNA): TGTGCCAGCAGTTGGGGCAGGGGATGGGGCCAGCATTTT. Translation: CASSWGRGWGQHF. This rearrangement joins TRBV6-5 to TRBJ1-5; D is perhaps TRBD1 (6 bases). The CDR3 is 13 residues long. The germline CDR1 and CDR2 sequences are MNHEY and SVGAGI. V was trimmed by 4 bases and J by 12 bases, leaving 16 bases between them.

V is TRBV6-6 and J is TRBJ1-6; 10 bases line up with TRBD1. The germline CDR1 and CDR2 sequences are MNHNY and SVGAGI (reference sequence). V trimming: 6 bases; J trimming: 8 bases; junction bases outside the gene matches: 7. There are 15 residues in the CDR3. The CDR3 coding sequence is TGTGCCAGCAGGTCAGGGACAGGGGACTATTCACCCCTCCACTTT. This translates into CASRSGTGDYSPLHF.

The chain carries TRBV10-3 and TRBJ2-3, with 7 bases fitting TRBD2. J lost 1 base, V lost 8 bases, and 6 bases had no gene match. This CDR3 contains 14 residues. The germline CDR1 and CDR2 sequences are ENHRY and SYGVKD. This CDR3 is CAIGRGEGTDTQYF. The CDR3 nucleotides are TGTGCCATCGGGAGGGGCGAGGGCACAGATACGCAGTATTTT.

The V gene is TRBV28, the J gene TRBJ1-1; D is uncertain. This CDR3 is 17 amino acids long. V was pared by 5 bases and J by 8 bases, with 27 bases between. CDR1 and CDR2 from the germline V gene are MDHEN and SYDVKM. The CDR3 protein is CASSISALYGRWFEAFF. The CDR3 DNA sequence: TGTGCCAGCAGTATTTCTGCCCTCTATGGGAGGTGGTTCGAAGCTTTCTTT.

The rearrangement uses TRBV7-3 and TRBJ2-1, with D tentatively TRBD2 (5 bases). The germline V and J ends were trimmed by 2 bases and 1 base, with 9 bases remaining between them. This CDR3 has 15 residues. Germline CDR1 reads SGHTA; CDR2 reads FQGTGA. The CDR3 region has the DNA TGTGCCAGCAGCTTAGAGAGCGGTTCCTACAATGAGCAGTTCTTC. This sequence encodes CASSLESGSYNEQFF.

This chain uses TRBV6-5 with TRBJ1-6, with TRBD1 matching 7 bases. The CDR3 is made up of 14 amino acids. The J segment lost 14 bases and the V segment lost 3 bases, leaving 10 bases of the junction unmatched. Germline V gene sequence: CDR1 MNHEY, CDR2 SVGAGI. The CDR3 coding sequence is TGTGCCAGCAGTTATGGCAGGCAACAGGGGACCCTCCACTTT. Translation gives CASSYGRQQGTLHF.

CDR3 residues: CASSQNNYGYTF. The CDR3 bases are TGTGCCAGCAGCCAGAACAACTATGGCTACACCTTC. The chain carries TRBV9 and TRBJ1-2; no clear D. In germline, CDR1 is SGDLS, CDR2 YYNGEE. The CDR3 totals 12 residues. Between the trimmed V and J ends, which lost 4 bases and 2 bases, there was a span of 6 bases.

This chain joins TRBV7-3 and TRBJ2-3, with 7 bases that match TRBD2. The V segment lost 3 bases and the J segment 4 bases; nucleotides outside the gene matches: 4. Germline CDR1 SGHTA, CDR2 FQGTGA. CDR3 length: 14 amino acids. CDR3 nucleotide sequence: TGTGCCAGCAGCTTGGGAGGGTTATCAGATACGCAGTATTTT. It codes for CASSLGGLSDTQYF.

This chain joins TRBV5-1 and TRBJ1-1, with D unclear. Trimming shortened V by 0 bases and J by 2 bases, and 8 bases separated the two germline ends. The germline gives CDR1 SGHRS, CDR2 YFSETQ. CDR3 size: 14 residues. The CDR3 region has the DNA TGCGCCAGCAGCTTGGGGCAGGTAAACACTGAAGCTTTCTTT. Its protein is CASSLGQVNTEAFF.

The chain recombines TRBV19 with TRBJ1-2; perhaps TRBD1 as D (6 bases). Germline CDR1 reads LNHDA; CDR2 reads SQIVND (reference sequence). This CDR3 region has 15 residues. V gave up 6 bases and J gave up 3 bases, with 17 bases separating them. DNA for the CDR3: TGTGCCAGTAGCTCGACAGGCCCTGTCTACTATGGCTACACCTTC. Translating gives CASSSTGPVYYGYTF.

The chain uses TRBV5-1 and TRBJ2-5; D is uncertain. Germline V gene lookup returns CDR1 SGHRS and CDR2 YFSETQ. The CDR3 totals 12 residues. Trimming shortened V by 7 bases and J by 5 bases, and 12 bases separated the two germline ends. CDR3 in DNA: TGCGCCAGCGGGCAGGTATGGGAGACCCAGTACTTC. It yields the protein CASGQVWETQYF.

The gene calls are TRBV19 and TRBJ2-5, with 7 nucleotides matching TRBD2. The trim removed 1 base at V and 4 bases at J, leaving 3 bases unmatched. Germline V gene data show CDR1 as LNHDA and CDR2 as SQIVND (reference sequence). The CDR3 sequence is 14 residues long. The CDR3 bases are TGTGCCAGTAGTATAGGCGGGGGAGGAGAGACCCAGTACTTC. This sequence encodes CASSIGGGGETQYF.

The chain carries TRBV3-1 (or the pseudogene TRBV3-2) and TRBJ2-7; TRBD1 is a possible D gene (5 bases). CDR3 size: 12 residues. The germline V gene encodes CDR1 LGHDT and CDR2 YNNKEL (reference sequence). The V end was cut by 3 bases, the J end by 2 bases, with 5 bases between. DNA for the CDR3: TGTGCCAGCAGCCAGACAGCCTACGAGCAGTACTTC. This codes for CASSQTAYEQYF.

V is TRBV5-1 and J is TRBJ1-4; a weak D match, TRBD1 (5 bases). Trimming shortened V by 4 bases and J by 0 bases, and 7 bases separated the two germline ends. Germline V gene sequence: CDR1 SGHRS, CDR2 YFSETQ. The length of the CDR3 is 14 residues. This chain's CDR3 is CASSQGSTNEKLFF. In nucleotides, the CDR3 is TGCGCCAGCAGCCAGGGTTCAACTAATGAAAAACTGTTTTTT.

This clone has just one count. The CDR3 DNA follows: TGTGCCAGTAGTCCCCCCGGTGAGGGCGTCGAGACCCAGTACTTC. It encodes CASSPPGEGVETQYF. The V and J genes are TRBV19 and TRBJ2-5; maybe TRBD2 (5 bases). The V end was cut by 5 bases, the J end by 5 bases, with 18 bases between. The CDR3 extends over 15 amino acids. Germline V gene lookup returns CDR1 LNHDA and CDR2 SQIVND (reference sequence).

This sequence joins TRBV11-2 and TRBJ2-1; 8 nucleotides agree with TRBD2. The CDR3 covers 16 residues. Unmatched junction bases numbered 7, after V lost 2 bases and J lost 4 bases. The germline V gene has CDR1 SGHAT and CDR2 FQNNGV. CDR3 amino acids: CASSLRGTSGYNEQFF. The CDR3 coding sequence is TGTGCCAGCAGCTTACGGGGTACTAGCGGATACAATGAGCAGTTCTTC.

This clone was counted a single time. The genes are TRBV28 and TRBJ2-1; 8 nucleotides match TRBD2. Germline CDR1 MDHEN, CDR2 SYDVKM. V lost 1 base, J lost 3 bases, and 8 bases stayed unmatched. There are 17 residues in the CDR3. In DNA form, the CDR3 reads TGTGCCAGCAGTTTATTCGGCGCTAGCGGGTTCTACAATGAGCAGTTCTTC. Translated, it gives CASSLFGASGFYNEQFF.

This chain links TRBV7-9 with TRBJ2-3; 7 positions agree with TRBD2. V lost 3 bases and J lost 2; bases outside the gene matches: 11. Germline-derived CDR1 and CDR2 are SEHNR and FQNEAQ (reference sequence). This CDR3 is 17 amino acids long. CDR3 DNA: TGTGCCAGCAGCTTTTATTGGCGGGAGCCCCCCACAGATACGCAGTATTTT. This gives the protein CASSFYWREPPTDTQYF.

V and J are TRBV7-7 and TRBJ2-7, with TRBD1 matching over 9 bases. This CDR3 region has 13 residues. From germline, CDR1 is SSHAT and CDR2 FNYEAQ (reference sequence). V shed 5 bases, J shed 5 bases, and the junction held 4 bases outside the gene matches. In nucleotides, the CDR3 is TGTGCCAGCAGCCGGGACAGGGAGAACGAGCAGTACTTC. Protein product: CASSRDRENEQYF.